Sequencing of this T cell receptor (beta chain) was carried out in a study of control samples from healthy donors and cancer patients. The CDR3 is 13 residues long. In germline, CDR1 is MRHNA, CDR2 SNTAGT. The V and J ends lost 2 bases and 10 bases respectively, with 9 bases between them. Measured with immunoSEQ multiplex PCR; TCRdb has only the in-frame clones, and not every one. Here the sample spans 150,000 to 200,000 clones, about 93% being singletons. The chain couples TRBV6-4 to TRBJ1-6; D unclear. The sequencing sample was made of blood. The receptor was isolated from a woman aged 25 to 39 in good health. CDR3 amino acids: CASSDGRHSPLHF. DNA of the CDR3: TGTGCCAGCAGTGACGGCCGTCACTCACCCCTCCACTTT.